Sequencing of this TCR beta chain was carried out in a study of blood T cell repertoires in COVID-19. Overall study: Sites across the United States, Italy and Spain contributed samples from acute and convalescent COVID-19. T cells, B-cell-depleted T cells, or PBMCs supplied cDNA or gDNA.

The V gene end was trimmed by 5 bases and the J gene end by 8 bases; junction bases not matched to a gene: 19. This CDR3 is 18 amino acids long. In germline, CDR1 is SGHTA, CDR2 FQGNSA. In the original analysis: The assay estimated nucleated cells by amplifying reference gene primers. Only in-frame clones appear in the TCRdb table, and some are missing; sequencing was by immunoSEQ multiplex PCR. Clone size and the V and J calls come from that table; the DNA yielded D and trimming. The table lists 150,000 to 200,000 clones, approximately 87% of them singletons, with 0.75% to 0.95% in the top ten. Sample: peripheral blood. The sequence was collected from a woman in her 70s with acute or convalescent COVID-19. The V gene is TRBV7-2, the J gene TRBJ2-1; the match to TRBD2 covers 9 bases. CDR3 sequence reads: CASSKGWGREGRKDEQFF. As DNA, the CDR3 is TGTGCCAGCAGCAAGGGTTGGGGGCGGGAGGGCCGTAAAGATGAGCAGTTCTTC. Variable domain in full (rest from reference TRBV7-2 and TRBJ2-1): GAGVSQSPSNKVTEKGKDVELRCDPISGHTALYWYRQSLGQGLEFLIYFQGNSAPDKSGLPSDRFSAERTGGSVSTLTIQRTQQEDSAVYLCASSKGWGREGRKDEQFFGPGTRLTVL.